This TCR beta chain was sequenced during a study of blood T cells in healthy people across ages. The authors isolated at least 6.5 million PBMCs per sample. V lost 2 bases to trimming and J lost 5 bases; unmatched junction nucleotides: 7. This CDR3 comprises 15 residues. Per germline, CDR1 DFQATT and CDR2 SNEGSKA (reference sequence). Remarks on this clonotype: The target antigen is unknown.

Study-level results: More naive CD4+ cells and higher diversity were found in long-lived than in aged donors. The study lacked donor CMV status, which possibly confounded expanded clonotype changes.

Sample-barcoded 5' priming and a J-beta primer mix drove a second PCR of about 6 to 12 cycles. One entry per CDR3 protein, called by TCRdb with MiXCR from the 5' RACE reads. The sample lists roughly 1,800,000 distinct CDR3 sequences, around 48% occurring once. The genes are TRBV20-1 and TRBJ2-7; 12 bases fit TRBD1. Sequenced material: blood. The clonotype originates from a woman in her thirties or forties in good health. CDR3 sequence: CSARHGTGGADEQYF. The CDR3, as DNA: TGCAGTGCTAGACATGGGACAGGGGGCGCGGACGAGCAGTACTTC.